Given below is one T cell receptor beta chain in context. Its recognized antigen is unknown. There are no base qualities to consult, and no much larger clone falls within one base. Libraries were constructed by the immunoSEQ multiplex PCR assay. Rearranged TCR beta chain sequences were amplified using the hsTCRB Kit according to the manufacturer's protocol. Sequencing of TCRB libraries was carried out on an Illumina MiSeq. Per the authors' processing: The proprietary platform of the kit vendor was used for demultiplexing, trimming and gene mapping. Entries here come from immuneACCESS through TCRdb and include only in-frame sequences with V and J called. Some clones fail to appear in such tables; in the studies checked, an unresolved V gene covers under half of the shortfall, and the cause of the remainder is unknown. V, J and clone size derive from that table, while D and trimming were established from the DNA sequence. For this sample there are about 51,000 clones; 78% appear just once. The ten top clones hold 5.2% of the sample.

V is pared back by 5 bases and J by 8 bases, with 15 bases lying between the germline termini. The CDR3 sequence holds 13 residues, the cysteine and phenylalanine included. The read is trimmed to its CDR3 DNA, 39 bases read in frame from base 1. The germline V gene (reference sequence) specifies LNHNV as CDR1 and YYDKDF as CDR2. The sample originates from a study of a mutant IDH1 vaccine in newly diagnosed glioma (dated by TCRdb to the early 2020s). For the study in its entirety: Patients were given eight vaccinations, in weeks 1, 3, 5, 7, 11, 15, 19 and 23, which matched visits V03 through V10. Peripheral blood was collected at six visits: V03 (baseline), V05, V07, V10, V12 and V13. Of the approximately 35 treated patients, approximately 62% were male and about 38% were female, and the mean age was around 40 years. For exploratory analyses, 25 to 30 treated patients had longitudinal TCRB deep sequencing done wherever samples were available. In the chemotherapy-containing groups, vaccination started alongside temozolomide cycles, whereas in patients who had radiotherapy alone it started 4-6 weeks after radiotherapy. Prior to enrollment, standard therapy consisting of radiotherapy alone, temozolomide alone, or radiochemotherapy with temozolomide had been administered to patients, with the combination being received by most patients.

The time point label corresponds to: week 5, during vaccination. A 20-mer mutant IDH1 peptide at 300 micrograms in Montanide made up each vaccine dose, which was injected subcutaneously together with topical imiquimod. All donors had newly diagnosed IDH1-mutant astrocytomas of WHO grade 3 or 4 that showed loss of nuclear ATRX. The samples were drawn from NOA16, a multicentre, single-arm, open-label phase I trial in Germany that tested a mutant IDH1 peptide vaccine in humans for the first time. Genomic DNA for TCRB sequencing was extracted from EDTA blood using the DNeasy Blood and Tissue Kit. Points the paper makes about the study in general: Immune responses induced by the vaccine were seen in over 80% of patients across multiple MHC alleles. Selection of PBMC samples for TCRB deep sequencing was based on availability. Pseudoprogression seemed to be unrelated to changes in the top peripheral T cell clonotypes found by TCRB sequencing. The authors stated that sample limitations prevented analyses of patient blood samples from being reproduced.

The material was PBMCs, obtained from a glioma patient whose treatment included an IDH1 peptide vaccine. This clonotype was sampled from a man between 50 and 59 years old with glioma. The rearranged chain carries TRBV15 and TRBJ1-2; the D region possibly corresponds to TRBD1 (5 bases align). CDR3 region: CATSARTSQGYTF. Here is the DNA: TGTGCCACCAGCGCACGGACATCGCAGGGCTACACCTTC.